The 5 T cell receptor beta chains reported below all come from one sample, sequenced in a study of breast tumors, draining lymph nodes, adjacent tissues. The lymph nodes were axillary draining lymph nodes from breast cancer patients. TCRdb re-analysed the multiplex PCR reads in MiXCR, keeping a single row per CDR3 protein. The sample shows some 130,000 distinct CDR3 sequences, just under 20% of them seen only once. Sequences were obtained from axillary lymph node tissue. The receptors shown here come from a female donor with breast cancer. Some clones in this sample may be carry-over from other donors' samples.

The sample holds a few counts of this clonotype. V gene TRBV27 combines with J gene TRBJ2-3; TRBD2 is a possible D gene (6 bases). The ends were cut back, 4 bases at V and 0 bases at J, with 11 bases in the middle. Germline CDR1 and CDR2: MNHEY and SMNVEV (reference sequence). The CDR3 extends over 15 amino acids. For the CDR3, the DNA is TGTGCCAGCAGTTATCAGAGCGGGAGCACAGATACGCAGTATTTT. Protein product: CASSYQSGSTDTQYF.

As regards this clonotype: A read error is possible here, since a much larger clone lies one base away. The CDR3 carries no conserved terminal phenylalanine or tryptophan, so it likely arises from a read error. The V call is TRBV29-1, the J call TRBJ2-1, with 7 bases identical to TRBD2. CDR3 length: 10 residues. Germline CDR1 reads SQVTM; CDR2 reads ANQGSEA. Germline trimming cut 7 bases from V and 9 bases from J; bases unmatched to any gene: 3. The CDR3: CSAGGVEQFL. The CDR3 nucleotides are TGCAGCGCTGGGGGGGTTGAGCAGTTCCTC.

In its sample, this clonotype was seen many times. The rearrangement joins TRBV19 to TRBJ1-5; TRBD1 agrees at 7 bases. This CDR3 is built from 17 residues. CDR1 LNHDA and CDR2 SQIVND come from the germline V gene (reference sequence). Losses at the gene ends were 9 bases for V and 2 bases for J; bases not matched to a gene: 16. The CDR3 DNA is TGTGCCAGCAAAAGAACAGGGGCCCTGGGGGGCAATCAGCCCCAGCATTTT. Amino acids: CASKRTGALGGNQPQHF.

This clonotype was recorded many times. The CDR3 loop reads CASSFAGTLAYEQYF. The CDR3 region has the DNA TGTGCCAGCAGCTTCGCCGGGACCCTTGCCTACGAGCAGTACTTC. The chain uses TRBV7-9 and TRBJ2-7; D could derive from TRBD1 or TRBD2 (5 bases each). CDR3 length: 15 amino acids. Germline assignment: CDR1 SEHNR and CDR2 FQNEAQ (reference sequence). Trimming left V 3 bases short and J 2 bases short, with 14 bases between.

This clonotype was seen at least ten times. The CDR3 DNA is TGCAGTGCTTATCCCCCCCGGACAGGGGGCGGGGGCAGTTATCAGCCCCAGCATTTT. Translation gives CSAYPPRTGGGGSYQPQHF. V is TRBV20-1 and J is TRBJ1-5, with TRBD1 matching 11 bases. Trimming took 5 bases from V and 5 from J; bases not matched to a gene: 20. This CDR3 has 19 amino acids. Germline loops: CDR1 DFQATT, CDR2 SNEGSKA (reference sequence).